What follows are 29 T cell receptor beta chains derived from one specimen sequenced in a study of blood T cell repertoires in COVID-19. The repertoire was sequenced with immunoSEQ multiplex PCR; TCRdb's copy has only in-frame clones and lacks some. The data hold approximately 190,000 clones, with roughly 82% observed a single time. Sample: PBMCs or T cells enriched from blood (not recorded which). These receptor sequences come from an older woman with acute COVID-19.

V is TRBV7-2 and J is TRBJ2-5, with 8 bases that match TRBD2. V dropped 7 bases and J dropped 2; count of bases not matched to a gene: 6. The CDR3 extends over 14 amino acids. Germline lookup yields CDR1 SGHTA and CDR2 FQGNSA. CDR3 bases: TGTGCCAGCACCTACGGGGGGGGACAAGAGACCCAGTACTTC. Residues: CASTYGGGQETQYF.

Many counts were recorded for this clone. This chain connects TRBV19 to TRBJ2-3; 7 bases agree with TRBD2. The germline V gene has CDR1 LNHDA and CDR2 SQIVND (reference sequence). The junction had 7 bases not matched to a gene; V was cut back by 6 bases and J by 4 bases. This CDR3 region has 14 residues. The chain's CDR3 is CASRRVRGADTQYF. Here the CDR3 DNA reads TGTGCCAGTAGAAGAGTCCGGGGGGCAGATACGCAGTATTTT.

The rearrangement uses TRBV5-5 and TRBJ2-7, with TRBD1 as a possible D gene (5 bases). V was pared by 2 bases and J by 2 bases, with 11 bases between. CDR1 and CDR2 from the germline V gene are SGHKS and YYEKEE (reference sequence). CDR3 size: 14 residues. CDR3 loop: CASSFRQGPYEQYV. The CDR3 region has the DNA TGTGCCAGCAGCTTCCGGCAGGGTCCCTACGAGCAGTACGTC.

The rearrangement links TRBV2 to TRBJ2-2; maybe TRBD2 (6 bases). This CDR3 is 15 amino acids long. The V end lost 7 bases, the J end lost 3 bases, and 15 bases lay between the germline ends. From germline, CDR1 is SNHLY and CDR2 FYNNEI. CDR3 in DNA: TGTGCCAGCACCGCAGGAGGGAGGCACACCGGGGAGCTGTTTTTT. Residues: CASTAGGRHTGELFF.

This chain links TRBV7-8 with TRBJ1-4; D not certain. The germline V gene encodes CDR1 SGHVS and CDR2 FQNEAQ. Trimming removed 8 bases from V and 0 bases from J, with 13 bases in between. The CDR3 spans 15 residues. As DNA, the CDR3 is TGTGCCAGCTCTCCAGTCCCTTCAACTAATGAAAAACTGTTTTTT. It specifies CASSPVPSTNEKLFF.

The chain is built from TRBV12-3 or TRBV12-4 and TRBJ2-3; 9 bases are shared with TRBD1. Losses at the gene ends were 6 bases for V and 6 bases for J; bases not matched to a gene: 4. The CDR3 consists of 13 residues. The CDR3 loop is CASSRDRGDTQYF. The CDR3 DNA sequence: TGTGCCAGCAGCCGAGACAGGGGGGATACGCAGTATTTT.

The gene calls are TRBV11-2 and TRBJ2-7; 7 bases map to TRBD1. From germline, CDR1 is SGHAT and CDR2 FQNNGV. V was clipped by 5 bases and J by 0 bases; unmatched bases: 7. There are 15 residues in the CDR3. The CDR3 nucleotides read TGTGCCAGCAGCCTGGGACAGACGAGCTCCTACGAGCAGTACGTC. This sequence encodes CASSLGQTSSYEQYV.

This sequence joins TRBV28 and TRBJ1-5; a possible D gene is TRBD1 (6 bases). The V and J ends lost 1 base and 5 bases respectively, with 18 bases between them. The CDR3 runs to 17 residues. Germline V gives CDR1 MDHEN, CDR2 SYDVKM. CDR3 region: CASSLYRGRGLDQPQHF. The CDR3 nucleotides read TGTGCCAGCAGTTTATATAGGGGGAGGGGCTTAGATCAGCCCCAGCATTTT.

The chain links TRBV18 to TRBJ2-7; TRBD1 is a possible D gene (5 bases). The V end was cut by 6 bases, the J end by 3 bases, with 12 bases between. The V gene's germline CDR1 is KGHSH and CDR2 LQKENI. CDR3 length: 13 amino acids. CDR3 region: CASSPLTGYEQYV. The CDR3 DNA sequence: TGTGCCAGCTCGCCTCTAACAGGCTACGAGCAGTACGTC.

The rearrangement links TRBV10-3 to TRBJ2-1; TRBD1 is a possible D gene (5 bases). V was cut by 0 bases and J by 5 bases, with 11 bases left in between. CDR3 size: 15 residues. Germline CDR1 and CDR2: ENHRY and SYGVKD. The CDR3 coding sequence is TGTGCCATCAGTGAGTCAGGGGAAACCCACAATGAGCAGTTCTTC. This sequence encodes CAISESGETHNEQFF.

This chain uses TRBV6-5 with TRBJ1-5; 7 positions agree with TRBD1. From germline, CDR1 is MNHEY and CDR2 SVGAGI. CDR3 length: 14 residues. J was trimmed by 4 bases and V by 6 bases; bases with no gene match: 6. CDR3 DNA: TGTGCCAGCAGGTGGACAGGTGCTAATCAGCCCCAGCATTTT. Residues: CASRWTGANQPQHF.

The V call is TRBV24-1, the J call TRBJ2-6; 9 bases line up with TRBD1. The CDR3 has 19 residues. V lost 1 base, J lost 0 bases, and 6 bases stayed unmatched. Looked up from germline, CDR1 is KGHDR and CDR2 is SFDVKD. The CDR3 spells CATSDFTGGLSSGANVLTF. Here the CDR3 DNA reads TGTGCCACCAGTGATTTTACAGGGGGCCTAAGCTCTGGGGCCAACGTCCTGACTTTC.

The V gene is TRBV27, the J gene TRBJ1-5; D may be TRBD1 (6 bases). The CDR3 length is 14 residues. Germline assignment: CDR1 MNHEY and CDR2 SMNVEV (reference sequence). Trimming removed 5 bases at V and 0 bases at J, with 8 bases between. CDR3 nucleotides: TGTGCCAGCAGTGTACAGGGTAGCAATCAGCCCCAGCATTTT. Residues: CASSVQGSNQPQHF.

V usage is TRBV7-8 and J usage is TRBJ2-5; possible D gene TRBD2, 5 bases. V lost 6 bases and J 1 base, leaving 18 bases between the germline ends. CDR1 and CDR2 from the germline V gene are SGHVS and FQNEAQ. CDR3 length equals 16 residues. CDR3 nucleotide sequence: TGTGCCAGCAGTTACCCCTCGCGAGGGCCCCAAGAGACCCAGTACTTC. It is translated as CASSYPSRGPQETQYF.

The rearrangement uses TRBV19 and TRBJ1-4; 7 bases are a match to TRBD1. CDR3 size: 16 residues. The germline V gene encodes CDR1 LNHDA and CDR2 SQIVND (reference sequence). Trimming removed 4 bases from V and 8 bases from J; junction bases left unmatched: 13. In nucleotides, the CDR3 is TGTGCCAGTAGTACCATCTTCGACAGGGAGAGCGAAAAACTGTTTTTT. Translated: CASSTIFDRESEKLFF.

The rearrangement uses TRBV10-3 and TRBJ2-2, with 7 bases matching TRBD2. Trimming at V came to 4 bases and at J to 1 base, leaving 9 bases not matched to a gene. The V gene's germline CDR1 is ENHRY and CDR2 SYGVKD. This CDR3 is 17 amino acids long. For the CDR3, the DNA is TGTGCCATCAGTGTGGCAGGGAGGGCCCGGAACACCGGGGAGCTGTTTTTT. This encodes CAISVAGRARNTGELFF.

The chain is built from TRBV4-2 and TRBJ2-5; D is perhaps TRBD1 (6 bases). This CDR3 region has 16 residues. The germline gives CDR1 LGHNA, CDR2 YNFKEQ. Trimming left V 0 bases short and J 11 bases short, with 22 bases between. DNA for the CDR3: TGTGCCAGCAGCCAAGAATTGAGACAGGCGTTGCCCAGGCAGTACTTC. Protein product: CASSQELRQALPRQYF.

The chain carries TRBV4-1 and TRBJ2-1; 10 nucleotides line up with TRBD2. Germline V gives CDR1 MGHRA, CDR2 YSYEKL. Unmatched junction bases numbered 3, after V lost 5 bases and J lost 5 bases. The CDR3 has 14 amino acids. CDR3 bases: TGCGCCAGCAGCGTGGGACTAGCGAACAATGAGCAGTTCTTC. This sequence encodes CASSVGLANNEQFF.

The CDR3 DNA follows: TGTGCCAGCAGTTTATTAGCAGACAGCTACGAGCAGTACTTC. The encoded protein is CASSLLADSYEQYF. V and J are TRBV27 and TRBJ2-7; D is perhaps TRBD1 (5 bases). V was shortened by 1 base and J by 3 bases, with 10 bases between the two germline ends. Per the germline V gene, CDR1 is MNHEY and CDR2 is SMNVEV (reference sequence). This CDR3 region has 14 residues.

The chain recombines TRBV4-1 with TRBJ2-2; D possibly corresponds to TRBD2 (5 bases). Per germline, CDR1 MGHRA and CDR2 YSYEKL. V shed 1 base and J shed 3 bases, with 6 bases lying between them. The CDR3 is 14 residues long. The CDR3 is CASSQAADTGELFF. As DNA, the CDR3 is TGCGCCAGCAGCCAAGCAGCGGACACCGGGGAGCTGTTTTTT.

DNA for the CDR3: TGTGCCAGCAGATCCGGTGTGTGGTCAGATACGCAGTATTTT. It yields the protein CASRSGVWSDTQYF. J is TRBJ2-3 and V is TRBV27; D gene uncertain. This CDR3 region has 14 residues. The V end was cut by 6 bases, the J end by 4 bases, with 14 bases between. The V gene's germline CDR1 is MNHEY and CDR2 SMNVEV (reference sequence).

A word on this clone: An end of the junction differs from the germline gene, which may be a read error. This chain joins TRBV7-2 and TRBJ2-1; 9 positions match TRBD2. Germline V gives CDR1 SGHTA, CDR2 FQGNSA. This CDR3 region has 14 residues. The CDR3 DNA follows: TGTGCCAGCAGCTTAGATCCGGCTAGCGGGGACCTGGTCTTC. This translates into CASSLDPASGDLVF.

Worth noting for this clone: An end of the junction does not agree with germline; a read error may underlie this. This same CDR3 is encoded by further DNA sequences in the sample. The chain links TRBV3-1 (or the pseudogene TRBV3-2) to TRBJ2-3, with 7 bases fitting TRBD2. The CDR3 sequence is 14 residues long. CDR1 and CDR2 from the germline V gene are LGHDT and YNNKEL (reference sequence). CDR3 sequence: CASSQAGSTDTQYF. DNA of the CDR3: TGTGCCAGCAGTCAAGCGGGGAGCACAGATACGCAGTATTTT.

This chain uses TRBV19 with TRBJ2-1; 14 nucleotides agree with TRBD2. The CDR3 totals 15 residues. The germline CDR1 and CDR2 sequences are LNHDA and SQIVND (reference sequence). J was trimmed by 8 bases and V by 3 bases; bases with no gene match: 3. CDR3 loop: CASSMGTSGSYEQFF. CDR3 nucleotide sequence: TGTGCCAGTAGTATGGGGACTAGCGGGAGCTATGAGCAGTTCTTC.

The rearrangement uses TRBV7-2 and TRBJ1-2; a possible D gene is TRBD1 (5 bases). V lost 0 bases to trimming and J lost 4 bases, with 9 bases between them. The CDR3 covers 14 residues. From germline, CDR1 is SGHTA and CDR2 FQGNSA. CDR3 nucleotides: TGTGCCAGCAGCTTAGCGGGGGGTTCCTATGGCTACACCTTC. It yields the protein CASSLAGGSYGYTF.

This clone was picked up a small number of times. The chain recombines TRBV3-1 (or the pseudogene TRBV3-2) with TRBJ1-2; D is uncertain. The germline V gene encodes CDR1 LGHDT and CDR2 YNNKEL (reference sequence). The V end lost 4 bases, the J end lost 3 bases, and 9 bases lay between the germline ends. CDR3 length equals 13 residues. The CDR3 coding sequence is TGTGCCAGCAGCCTAGGAGTTGACTATGGCTACACCTTC. This gives the protein CASSLGVDYGYTF.

J is TRBJ2-1 and V is TRBV30; 7 bases fit TRBD1. Trimming at V came to 3 bases and at J to 1 base, leaving 3 bases not matched to a gene. The CDR3 is 14 amino acids. CDR1 is GTSNPN, CDR2 SVGIG, per germline (reference sequence). This CDR3 is CAWSTGVSYNEQFF. CDR3 in DNA: TGTGCCTGGAGCACAGGGGTATCCTACAATGAGCAGTTCTTC.

The chain joins TRBV28 to TRBJ2-3; tentatively, D is TRBD2 (5 bases). V was shortened by 6 bases and J by 2 bases, with 12 bases between the two germline ends. There are 14 residues in the CDR3. Germline V gene lookup returns CDR1 MDHEN and CDR2 SYDVKM. The CDR3 is CASSQDYTTDTQYF. The CDR3 nucleotides are TGTGCCAGCAGCCAAGACTATACCACAGATACGCAGTATTTT.

This clone was seen once. V gene TRBV6-5 combines with J gene TRBJ2-7, with 10 bases aligning to TRBD1. Germline trimming cut 2 bases from V and 6 bases from J; bases unmatched to any gene: 7. The CDR3 totals 15 residues. CDR1 is MNHEY and CDR2 is SVGAGI in the germline V gene. The CDR3 loop reads CASSYRTGGLVEQYF. The CDR3 DNA reads TGTGCCAGCAGTTACAGGACAGGGGGGTTGGTCGAGCAGTACTTC.